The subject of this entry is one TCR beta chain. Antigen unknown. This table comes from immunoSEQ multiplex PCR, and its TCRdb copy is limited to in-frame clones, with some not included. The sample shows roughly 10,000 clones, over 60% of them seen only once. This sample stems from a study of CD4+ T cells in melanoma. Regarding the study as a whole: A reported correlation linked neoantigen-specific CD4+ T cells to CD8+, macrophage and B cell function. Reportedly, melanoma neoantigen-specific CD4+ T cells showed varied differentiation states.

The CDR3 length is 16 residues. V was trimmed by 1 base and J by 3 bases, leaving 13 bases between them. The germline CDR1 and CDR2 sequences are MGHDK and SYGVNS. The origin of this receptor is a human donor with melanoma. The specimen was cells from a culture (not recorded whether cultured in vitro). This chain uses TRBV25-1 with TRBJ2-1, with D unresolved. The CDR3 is CASSEWAAKGYNEQFF. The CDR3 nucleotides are TGTGCCAGCAGTGAATGGGCTGCTAAAGGCTACAATGAGCAGTTCTTC. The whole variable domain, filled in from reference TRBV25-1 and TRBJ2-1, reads EADIYQTPRYLVIGTGKKITLECSQTMGHDKMYWYQQDPGMELHLIHYSYGVNSTEKGDLSSESTVSRIRTEHFPLTLESARPSHTSQYLCASSEWAAKGYNEQFFGPGTRLTVL.